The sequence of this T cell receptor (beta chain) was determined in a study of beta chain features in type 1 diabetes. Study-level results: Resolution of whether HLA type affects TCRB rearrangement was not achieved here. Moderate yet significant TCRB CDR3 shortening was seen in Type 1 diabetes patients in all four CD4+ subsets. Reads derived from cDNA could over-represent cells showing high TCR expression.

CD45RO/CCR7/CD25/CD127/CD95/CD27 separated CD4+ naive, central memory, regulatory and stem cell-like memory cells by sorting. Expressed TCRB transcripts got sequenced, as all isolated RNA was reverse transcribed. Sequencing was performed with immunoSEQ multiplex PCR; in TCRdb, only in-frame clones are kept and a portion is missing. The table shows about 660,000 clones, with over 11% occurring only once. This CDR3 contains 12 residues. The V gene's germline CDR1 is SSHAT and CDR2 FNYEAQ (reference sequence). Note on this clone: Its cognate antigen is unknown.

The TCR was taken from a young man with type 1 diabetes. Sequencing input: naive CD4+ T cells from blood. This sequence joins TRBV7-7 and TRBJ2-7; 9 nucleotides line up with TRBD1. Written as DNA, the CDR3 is TGTGCTAGACTGGGACAGGGCTACGAGCAGTACTTC. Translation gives CARLGQGYEQYF.